This is a list of T cell receptor beta chains from one sample in a study of patients and donors after allogeneic stem cell transplantation. TCRdb processed the RT-PCR reads anew with MiXCR; each CDR3 protein has one entry. The top ten clones hold 7% to 7.5% of a sample with hundreds of thousands of distinct CDR3 sequences, 16% of them seen once. Sequencing used blood, either unsorted or a sorted T cell fraction (not recorded which). Receptor source: a human donor who was either an allogeneic HSCT recipient or a stem cell or donor lymphocyte infusion donor (not recorded which). It is not recorded whose cells these are; they may come from a transplant donor. Both conserved end residues are part of each CDR3. Fields, in order: clone size, J gene, V gene, D gene, CDR3 protein, CDR3 DNA. The D gene is left open where the match is weak. A clone size is listed for some rows: how often the clone was seen (once, few, many), or a class if it is expanded.

clone size: few; J gene: TRBJ1-1; V gene: TRBV2; D gene: -; CDR3 protein: CASNPDSRAEAFF; CDR3 DNA: TGTGCCAGCAACCCAGACAGTCGAGCTGAAGCTTTCTTT
clone size: -; J gene: TRBJ1-2; V gene: TRBV27; D gene: -; CDR3 protein: CASSWGPFEHYTF; CDR3 DNA: TGTGCCAGCAGTTGGGGACCGTTTGAGCACTACACCTTC
clone size: few; J gene: TRBJ1-6; V gene: TRBV7-3; D gene: -; CDR3 protein: CASSLTGFLNSPLHF; CDR3 DNA: TGTGCCAGCAGCTTAACGGGTTTCCTTAATTCACCCCTCCACTTT
clone size: few; J gene: TRBJ2-3; V gene: TRBV12-3/TRBV12-4; D gene: -; CDR3 protein: CASTATLVGVGLYF; CDR3 DNA: TGTGCCAGCACTGCGACCCTAGTTGGTGTGGGTCTGTATTTT
clone size: -; J gene: TRBJ1-1; V gene: TRBV20-1; D gene: -; CDR3 protein: CSARAGETFF; CDR3 DNA: TGCAGTGCTAGGGCAGGGGAAACTTTCTTT
clone size: few; J gene: TRBJ1-2; V gene: TRBV24-1; D gene: -; CDR3 protein: CATSDFPSPGGYTF; CDR3 DNA: TGTGCCACCAGTGATTTCCCAAGCCCGGGTGGCTACACCTTC
clone size: many; J gene: TRBJ2-1; V gene: TRBV10-3; D gene: TRBD2; CDR3 protein: CAIRAGLAGVYNEQFF; CDR3 DNA: TGTGCCATCAGGGCGGGACTAGCGGGAGTCTACAATGAGCAGTTCTTC
clone size: few; J gene: TRBJ2-7; V gene: TRBV6-1; D gene: TRBD1; CDR3 protein: CASRSGTGSYEQYF; CDR3 DNA: TGTGCCAGCAGATCCGGGACAGGGTCCTACGAGCAGTACTTC
clone size: -; J gene: TRBJ1-5; V gene: TRBV7-9; D gene: -; CDR3 protein: CASSSFNQPQHF; CDR3 DNA: TGTGCCAGCAGCTCCTTTAATCAGCCCCAGCATTTT
clone size: -; J gene: TRBJ2-7; V gene: TRBV7-8; D gene: -; CDR3 protein: CASSAGRHPIYEQYF; CDR3 DNA: TGTGCCAGCAGCGCCGGACGGCATCCTATCTACGAGCAGTACTTC